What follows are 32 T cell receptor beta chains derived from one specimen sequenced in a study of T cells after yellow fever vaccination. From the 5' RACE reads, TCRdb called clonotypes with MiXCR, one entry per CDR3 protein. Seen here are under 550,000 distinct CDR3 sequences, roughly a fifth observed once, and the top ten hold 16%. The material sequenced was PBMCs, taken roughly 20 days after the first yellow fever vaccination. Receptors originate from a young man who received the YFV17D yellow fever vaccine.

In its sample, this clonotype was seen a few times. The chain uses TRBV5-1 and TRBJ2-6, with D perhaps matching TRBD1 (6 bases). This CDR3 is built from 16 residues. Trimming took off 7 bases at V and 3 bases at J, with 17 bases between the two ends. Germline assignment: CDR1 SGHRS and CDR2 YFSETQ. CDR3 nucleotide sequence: TGCGCCAGCGGGGACACCCGAACTGGTGGGGCCAACGTCCTGACTTTC. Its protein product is CASGDTRTGGANVLTF.

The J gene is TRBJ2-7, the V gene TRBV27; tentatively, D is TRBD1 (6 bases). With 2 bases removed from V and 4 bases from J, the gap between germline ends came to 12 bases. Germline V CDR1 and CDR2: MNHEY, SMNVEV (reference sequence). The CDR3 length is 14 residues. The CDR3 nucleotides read TGTGCCAGCAGTTTACTACAGGGACGGTACGAGCAGTACTTC. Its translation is CASSLLQGRYEQYF.

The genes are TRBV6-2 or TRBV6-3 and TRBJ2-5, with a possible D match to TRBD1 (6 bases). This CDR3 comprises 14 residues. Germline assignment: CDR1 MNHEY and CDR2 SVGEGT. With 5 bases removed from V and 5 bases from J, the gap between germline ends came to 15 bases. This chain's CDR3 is CASSPEGGRETQYF. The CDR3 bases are TGTGCCAGCAGTCCCGAAGGGGGTAGGGAGACCCAGTACTTC.

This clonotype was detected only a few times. This chain's CDR3 is CSAPKRQGYYGYTF. The CDR3 coding sequence is TGCAGTGCCCCGAAGAGACAGGGATACTATGGCTACACCTTC. V gene TRBV20-1 combines with J gene TRBJ1-2; TRBD1 aligns across 7 bases. Germline CDR1 DFQATT, CDR2 SNEGSKA (reference sequence). This CDR3 has 14 amino acids. Losses at the gene ends were 6 bases for V and 3 bases for J; bases not matched to a gene: 10.

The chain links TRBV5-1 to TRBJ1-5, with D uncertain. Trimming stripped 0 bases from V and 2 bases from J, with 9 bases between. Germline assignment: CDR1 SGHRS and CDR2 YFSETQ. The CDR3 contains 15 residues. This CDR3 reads CASSLGGFRNQPQHF. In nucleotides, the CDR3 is TGCGCCAGCAGCTTGGGTGGGTTTCGCAATCAGCCCCAGCATTTT.

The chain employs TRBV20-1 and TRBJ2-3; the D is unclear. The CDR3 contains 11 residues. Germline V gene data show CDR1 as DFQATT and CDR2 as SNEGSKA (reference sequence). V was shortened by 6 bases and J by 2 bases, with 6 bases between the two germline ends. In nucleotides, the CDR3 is TGCAGTGCCGAACACACAGATACGCAGTATTTT. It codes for CSAEHTDTQYF.

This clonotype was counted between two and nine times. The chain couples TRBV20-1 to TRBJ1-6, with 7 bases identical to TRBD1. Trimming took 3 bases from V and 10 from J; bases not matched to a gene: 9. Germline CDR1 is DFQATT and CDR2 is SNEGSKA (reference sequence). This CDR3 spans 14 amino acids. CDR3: CSASRQGSISPLHF. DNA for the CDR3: TGCAGTGCTAGCCGACAGGGTAGCATCTCACCCCTCCACTTT.

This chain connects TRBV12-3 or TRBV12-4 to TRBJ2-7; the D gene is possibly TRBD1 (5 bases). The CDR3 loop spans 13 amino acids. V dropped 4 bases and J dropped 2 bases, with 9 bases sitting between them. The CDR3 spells CASSWGQTYEQYF. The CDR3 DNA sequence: TGTGCCAGCAGTTGGGGCCAGACCTACGAGCAGTACTTC.

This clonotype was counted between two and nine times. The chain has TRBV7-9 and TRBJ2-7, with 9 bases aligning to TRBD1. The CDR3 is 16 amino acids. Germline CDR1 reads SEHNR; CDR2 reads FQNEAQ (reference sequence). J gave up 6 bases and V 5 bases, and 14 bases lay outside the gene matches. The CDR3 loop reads CASSPKITGQGIEQYF. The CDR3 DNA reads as TGTGCCAGCAGCCCCAAGATAACGGGACAGGGAATCGAGCAGTACTTC.

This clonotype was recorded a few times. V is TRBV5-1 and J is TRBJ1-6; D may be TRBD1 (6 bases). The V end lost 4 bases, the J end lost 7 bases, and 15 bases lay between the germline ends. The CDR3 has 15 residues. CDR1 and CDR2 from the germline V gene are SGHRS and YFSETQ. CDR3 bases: TGCGCCAGCAGCGAAGGGGGGCTCGGCAATTCACCCCTCCACTTT. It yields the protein CASSEGGLGNSPLHF. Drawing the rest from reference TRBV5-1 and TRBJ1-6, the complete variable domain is KAGVTQTPRYLIKTRGQQVTLSCSPISGHRSVSWYQQTPGQGLQFLFEYFSETQRNKGNFPGRFSGRQFSNSRSEMNVSTLELGDSALYLCASSEGGLGNSPLHFGNGTRLTVT.

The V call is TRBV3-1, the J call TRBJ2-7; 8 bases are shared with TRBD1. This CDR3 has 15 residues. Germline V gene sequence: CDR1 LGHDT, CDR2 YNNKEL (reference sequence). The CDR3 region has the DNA TGTGCCAGCAGCCAAGGGACGACAGGGGTCTACGAGCATTACGTC. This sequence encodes CASSQGTTGVYEHYV.

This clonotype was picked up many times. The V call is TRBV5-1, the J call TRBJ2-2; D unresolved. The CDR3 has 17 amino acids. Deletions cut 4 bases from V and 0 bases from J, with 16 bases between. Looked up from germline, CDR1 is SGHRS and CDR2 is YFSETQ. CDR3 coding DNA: TGCGCCAGCAGCCCGACGCCCCCGGGTTCGAACACCGGGGAGCTGTTTTTT. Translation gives CASSPTPPGSNTGELFF.

CDR3 DNA: TGCGCCAGCAGCCTCGTCGGGGGGCCCATGTATCGAGCTTTCTTT. Translating gives CASSLVGGPMYRAFF. The chain uses TRBV4-1 and TRBJ1-1, with D tentatively TRBD1 (6 bases). The CDR3 length is 15 residues. V was trimmed by 4 bases and J by 10 bases, leaving 22 bases between them. The germline CDR1 and CDR2 sequences are MGHRA and YSYEKL.

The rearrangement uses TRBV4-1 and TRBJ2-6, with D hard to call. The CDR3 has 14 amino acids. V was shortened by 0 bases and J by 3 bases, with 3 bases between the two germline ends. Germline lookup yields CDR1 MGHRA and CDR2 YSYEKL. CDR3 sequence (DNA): TGCGCCAGCAGCCAAGAAGGTGGGGCCAACGTCCTGACTTTC. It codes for CASSQEGGANVLTF.

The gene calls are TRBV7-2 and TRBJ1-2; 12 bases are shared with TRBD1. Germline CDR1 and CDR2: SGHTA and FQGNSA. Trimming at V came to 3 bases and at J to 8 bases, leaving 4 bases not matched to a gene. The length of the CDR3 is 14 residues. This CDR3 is CASSFRDRGQGYTF. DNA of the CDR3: TGTGCCAGCAGCTTCCGGGACAGGGGGCAAGGCTACACCTTC.

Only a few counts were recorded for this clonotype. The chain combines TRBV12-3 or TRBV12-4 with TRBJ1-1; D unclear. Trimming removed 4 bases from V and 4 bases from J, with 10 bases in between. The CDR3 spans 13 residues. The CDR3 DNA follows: TGTGCCAGCAGTTCTGGGGATGGCACTGAAGCTTTCTTT. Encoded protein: CASSSGDGTEAFF.

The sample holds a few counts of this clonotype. The CDR3 DNA is TGCGCCAGCAGCACTCCGGCGAGAGCCAAAAACATTCAGTACTTC. Amino acids: CASSTPARAKNIQYF. J is TRBJ2-4 and V is TRBV4-1; D is ambiguous. The V end was cut by 5 bases, the J end by 0 bases, with 11 bases between. Germline V gene sequence: CDR1 MGHRA, CDR2 YSYEKL. This CDR3 contains 15 residues.

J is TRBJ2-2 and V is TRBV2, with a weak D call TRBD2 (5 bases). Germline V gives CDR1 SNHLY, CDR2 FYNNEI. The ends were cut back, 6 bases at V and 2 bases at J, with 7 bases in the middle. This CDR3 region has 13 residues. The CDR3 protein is CASRGRNTGELFF. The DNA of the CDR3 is TGTGCCAGCAGAGGGAGAAACACCGGGGAGCTGTTTTTT.

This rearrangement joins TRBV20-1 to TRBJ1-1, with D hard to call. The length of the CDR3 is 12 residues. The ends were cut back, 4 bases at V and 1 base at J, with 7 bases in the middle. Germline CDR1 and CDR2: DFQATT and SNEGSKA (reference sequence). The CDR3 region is CSAKEGNTEAFF. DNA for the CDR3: TGCAGTGCTAAGGAGGGGAACACTGAAGCTTTCTTT.

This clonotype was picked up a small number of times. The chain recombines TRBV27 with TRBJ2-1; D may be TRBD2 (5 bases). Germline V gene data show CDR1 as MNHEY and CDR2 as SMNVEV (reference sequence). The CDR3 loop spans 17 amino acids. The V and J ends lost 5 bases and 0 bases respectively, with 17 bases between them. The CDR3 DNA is TGTGCCAGCAGTACCTCGTGGGATAGCGCCTCCTACAATGAGCAGTTCTTC. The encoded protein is CASSTSWDSASYNEQFF.

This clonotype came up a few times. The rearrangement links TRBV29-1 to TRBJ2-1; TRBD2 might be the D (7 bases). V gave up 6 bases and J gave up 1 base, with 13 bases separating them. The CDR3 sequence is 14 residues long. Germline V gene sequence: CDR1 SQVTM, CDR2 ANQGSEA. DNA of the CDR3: TGCAGCGTCGATGGGGGGGCGTCCTACAATGAGCAGTTCTTC. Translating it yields CSVDGGASYNEQFF.

In nucleotides, the CDR3 is TGTGCCAGCAGCCAATTGGGCTATAGCAATCAGCCCCAGCATTTT. Protein product: CASSQLGYSNQPQHF. The chain recombines TRBV3-1 with TRBJ1-5, with D hard to call. Germline CDR1 and CDR2: LGHDT and YNNKEL (reference sequence). The ends were cut back, 2 bases at V and 0 bases at J, with 8 bases in the middle. The CDR3 loop spans 15 amino acids.

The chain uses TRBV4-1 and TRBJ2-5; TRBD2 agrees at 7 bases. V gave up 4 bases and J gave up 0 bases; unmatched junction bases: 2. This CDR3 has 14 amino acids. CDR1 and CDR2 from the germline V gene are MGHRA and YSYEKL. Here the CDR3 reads CASSRTRYQETQYF. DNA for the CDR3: TGCGCCAGCAGCCGGACTAGATACCAAGAGACCCAGTACTTC.

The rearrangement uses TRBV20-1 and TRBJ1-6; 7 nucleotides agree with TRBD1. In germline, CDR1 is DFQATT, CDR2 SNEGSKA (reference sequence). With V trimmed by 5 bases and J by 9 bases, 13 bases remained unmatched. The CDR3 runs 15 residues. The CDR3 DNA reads TGCAGTGCTCCTGGGGACAGAGGGGGTCGTTCACCCCTCCACTTT. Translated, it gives CSAPGDRGGRSPLHF.

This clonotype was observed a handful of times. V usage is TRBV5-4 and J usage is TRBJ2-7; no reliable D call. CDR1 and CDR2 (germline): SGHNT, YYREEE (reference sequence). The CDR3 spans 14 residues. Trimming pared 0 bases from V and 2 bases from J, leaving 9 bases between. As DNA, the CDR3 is TGTGCCAGCAGCTTGGGTGGCCTCACCTACGAGCAGTACTTC. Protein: CASSLGGLTYEQYF.

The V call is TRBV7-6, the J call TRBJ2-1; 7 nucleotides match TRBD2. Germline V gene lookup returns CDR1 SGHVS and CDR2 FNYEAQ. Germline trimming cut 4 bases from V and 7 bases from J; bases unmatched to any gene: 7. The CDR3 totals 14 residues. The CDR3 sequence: CASSYRGSGNEQFF. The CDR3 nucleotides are TGTGCCAGCAGCTACCGCGGGAGCGGGAATGAGCAGTTCTTC.

CDR3 DNA: TGTGCCAGCAGTTTAGTGGGACAGGGGGGCTACGAGCAGTACGTC. Translation gives CASSLVGQGGYEQYV. V gene TRBV28 combines with J gene TRBJ2-7, with 11 positions matching TRBD1. Germline trimming cut 2 bases from V and 3 bases from J; bases unmatched to any gene: 3. The CDR3 extends over 15 amino acids. Germline CDR1 MDHEN, CDR2 SYDVKM.

CDR3 sequence (DNA): TGTGCCTGGAGTCAACAGGCTGACTATGGCTACACCTTC. It codes for CAWSQQADYGYTF. V is TRBV30 and J is TRBJ1-2; a weak D match, TRBD1 (5 bases). From germline, CDR1 is GTSNPN and CDR2 SVGIG (reference sequence). This CDR3 has 13 residues. V gave up 2 bases and J gave up 3 bases, with 10 bases separating them.

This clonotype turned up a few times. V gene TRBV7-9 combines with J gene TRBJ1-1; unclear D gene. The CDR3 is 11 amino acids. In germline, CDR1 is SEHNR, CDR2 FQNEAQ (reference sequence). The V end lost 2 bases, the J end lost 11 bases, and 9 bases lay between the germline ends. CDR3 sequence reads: CASSLQITAFF. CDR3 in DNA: TGTGCCAGCAGCTTACAAATAACGGCTTTCTTT.

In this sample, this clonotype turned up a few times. CDR3 DNA sequence: TGCGCCAGCAGCTTGGCCCATACCGGGGAGCTGTTTTTT. It yields the protein CASSLAHTGELFF. V usage is TRBV5-1 and J usage is TRBJ2-2; D uncertain. The germline V and J ends were trimmed by 0 bases and 5 bases, with 5 bases remaining between them. Germline CDR1 reads SGHRS; CDR2 reads YFSETQ. This CDR3 comprises 13 residues.

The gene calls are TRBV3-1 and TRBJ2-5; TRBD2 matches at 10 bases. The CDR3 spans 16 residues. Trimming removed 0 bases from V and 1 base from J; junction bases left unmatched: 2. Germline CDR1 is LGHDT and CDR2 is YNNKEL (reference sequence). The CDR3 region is CASSQDRLAGQETQYF. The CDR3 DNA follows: TGTGCCAGCAGCCAAGATCGACTAGCGGGCCAAGAGACCCAGTACTTC.

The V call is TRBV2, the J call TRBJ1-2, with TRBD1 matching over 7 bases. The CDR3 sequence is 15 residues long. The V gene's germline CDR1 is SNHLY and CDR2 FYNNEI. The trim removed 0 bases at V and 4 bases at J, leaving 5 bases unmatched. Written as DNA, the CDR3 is TGTGCCAGCAGTGAAGCGGTGACAGGGACCTATGGCTACACCTTC. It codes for CASSEAVTGTYGYTF.